The clone carrying this TCR beta chain was observed a handful of times. Its specificity is unknown. This record comes from a study of early T cells in non-severe SARS-CoV-2 infection. Study-level results: Using VDJdb, the matching emphasized anti-spike CD8 responses while missing private and CD4 specificities.

Unique molecular identifier tags were affixed to discrete cDNA molecules. TCRdb independently ran MiXCR on the 5' RACE reads; one entry per CDR3 protein. This repertoire shows 45,000 to 70,000 distinct CDR3 sequences, around 10% found once; its top ten account for 9.5% to 13%. Germline loops: CDR1 SGHKS, CDR2 YYEKEE (reference sequence). V shed 3 bases, J shed 6 bases, and the junction held 6 bases outside the gene matches. The CDR3 consists of 15 residues. Specimen: whole blood. The chain employs TRBV5-5 and TRBJ2-1; 10 bases align to TRBD1. This TCR was recovered from an adult who was a healthcare worker with PCR-confirmed SARS-CoV-2 infection or an uninfected control (not recorded which). Here the CDR3 reads CASSWGQGQGNEQFF. The CDR3 DNA reads as TGTGCCAGCAGCTGGGGACAGGGGCAGGGCAATGAGCAGTTCTTC.